This passage covers 21 T cell receptor beta chains from one sample sequenced in a study of prognosis after radiotherapy for stage I lung cancer. Amplification of the TCR beta CDR3 (from genomic DNA) was done by two-round multiplex PCR. Gene-specific TRBV and TRBJ primers were used in PCR round one. TCRdb recomputed calls from the multiplex PCR reads with MiXCR, one row per CDR3 protein. The sample lists some 38,000 distinct CDR3 sequences, about 24% occurring once. The sample was PBMCs, taken before or after stereotactic body radiation therapy (not recorded which). These receptors were collected from a donor over 45 with non-small cell lung cancer.

In this sample, this clonotype turned up many times. J is TRBJ2-5 and V is TRBV4-1; no definite D call. Trimming stripped 1 base from V and 0 bases from J, with 12 bases between. This CDR3 spans 16 amino acids. Germline CDR1 and CDR2: MGHRA and YSYEKL. CDR3 protein: CASSQGPRLDQETQYF. Written as DNA, the CDR3 is TGCGCCAGCAGCCAAGGGCCCAGGCTCGACCAAGAGACCCAGTACTTC.

The V gene is TRBV12-3 or TRBV12-4, the J gene TRBJ2-1; 7 bases fit TRBD2. The CDR3 sequence is 17 residues long. The ends lost 0 bases at V and 8 bases at J; junction bases unmatched: 13. The CDR3 DNA sequence: TGTGCCAGCAGTTTAGCCACTCTAGCGGACACTAGGGATGAGCAGTTCTTC. Amino acid sequence: CASSLATLADTRDEQFF.

Note on this clonotype: One base away lies a much larger clone, so this may be a sequencing read error. The chain combines TRBV4-1 with TRBJ2-2, with D tentatively TRBD1 or TRBD2 (6 bases each). Germline V CDR1 and CDR2: MGHRA, YSYEKL. The CDR3 runs to 17 residues. CDR3 sequence: CASSQESRGPKTGELFF. The CDR3 DNA reads as TGCGCCAGCAGCCAAGAGTCTCGGGGGCCGAAAACCGGGGAGCTGTTTTTT.

At least ten counts were recorded for this clonotype. The V and J genes are TRBV7-8 and TRBJ1-2; the D is unclear. Trimming stripped 1 base from V and 7 bases from J, with 7 bases between. Germline V gives CDR1 SGHVS, CDR2 FQNEAQ. The CDR3 loop spans 12 amino acids. The CDR3 protein is CASSLGNSGYTF. CDR3 in DNA: TGTGCCAGCAGCTTAGGGAATAGTGGCTACACCTTC. The variable domain in full, with the rest retrieved from reference TRBV7-8 and TRBJ1-2, is GAGVSQSPRYKVAKRGQDVALRCDPISGHVSLFWYQQALGQGPEFLTYFQNEAQLDKSGLPSDRFFAERPEGSVSTLKIQRTQQEDSAVYLCASSLGNSGYTFGSGTRLTVV.

This clonotype was seen repeatedly, ten times or more. The chain combines TRBV3-1 with TRBJ1-4; D gene unclear. Trimming pared 6 bases from V and 8 bases from J, leaving 10 bases between. There are 12 residues in the CDR3. CDR1 is LGHDT and CDR2 is YNNKEL in the germline V gene (reference sequence). CDR3 sequence reads: CASSQRGEKLFF. CDR3 nucleotides: TGTGCCAGCAGTCAACGTGGCGAAAAACTGTTTTTT.

With respect to this clonotype: A clone one base away is much larger, so this may be a read error. This chain uses TRBV27 with TRBJ2-5, with a weak D call TRBD2 (6 bases). CDR1 MNHEY and CDR2 SMNVEV come from the germline V gene (reference sequence). This CDR3 is 16 amino acids long. The V end was cut by 7 bases, the J end by 2 bases, with 20 bases between. The CDR3 DNA follows: TGTGCCAGCATCCCTAGAGCGGGCGGACTTCAAGAGACCCAGTACTTC. It specifies CASIPRAGGLQETQYF.

J is TRBJ2-7 and V is TRBV6-2 or TRBV6-3, with a weak D call TRBD2 (5 bases). Trimming cost V 6 bases and J 1 base, with 22 bases left between them. Germline loops: CDR1 MNHEY, CDR2 SVGEGT. The CDR3 contains 17 residues. The DNA of the CDR3 is TGTGCCAGCAGCGTCATAGGATCGGTACTAGTATCCTACGAGCAGTACTTC. Translating gives CASSVIGSVLVSYEQYF.

In its sample, this clonotype was seen a few times. Given a much more abundant clone one base away, this may be a read error. This rearrangement joins TRBV12-3 or TRBV12-4 to TRBJ2-2; 10 bases fit TRBD1. The CDR3 is 15 residues long. CDR3 region: CASSLPGTGDGELLF. The CDR3 DNA is TGTGCCAGCAGTTTACCCGGGACAGGGGACGGGGAGCTGCTTTTT.

In this sample, this clonotype turned up once. This may arise from a read error, as a much more abundant clone is one base away. The chain recombines TRBV6-1 with TRBJ1-1; D is unresolved. The CDR3 sequence is 11 residues long. Germline V CDR1 and CDR2: MNHNS, SASEGT. CDR3 sequence: CATRGTIEALF. CDR3 coding DNA: TGTGCCACCCGGGGAACGATTGAAGCTCTCTTT.

Ten or more counts support this clonotype. This CDR3 reads CASSLVGELAGGELFF. The CDR3 DNA reads as TGTGCCAGCAGTTTAGTAGGGGAACTAGCGGGAGGGGAGCTGTTTTTT. The chain links TRBV12-3 or TRBV12-4 to TRBJ2-2; the match to TRBD2 covers 10 bases. Germline trimming cut 1 base from V and 8 bases from J; bases unmatched to any gene: 7. This CDR3 spans 16 amino acids.

This clonotype occurred many times. V is TRBV28 and J is TRBJ1-4; D not resolved. Germline values: CDR1 MDHEN, CDR2 SYDVKM. The CDR3 runs to 15 residues. Trimming left V 2 bases short and J 4 bases short, with 11 bases between. CDR3 bases: TGTGCCAGCAGTTTAGCAACGGCGTATAATGAAAAACTGTTTTTT. Protein: CASSLATAYNEKLFF. The full variable domain, with the rest looked up from reference TRBV28 and TRBJ1-4, is DVKVTQSSRYLVKRTGEKVFLECVQDMDHENMFWYRQDPGLGLRLIYFSYDVKMKEKGDIPEGYSVSREKKERFSLILESASTNQTSMYLCASSLATAYNEKLFFGSGTQLSVL.

This clonotype is termed medium-sized (0.01 to 0.1%). This chain connects TRBV27 to TRBJ2-4, with TRBD1 matching 8 bases. CDR3 length equals 15 residues. With V trimmed by 4 bases and J by 6 bases, 8 bases remained unmatched. The V gene's germline CDR1 is MNHEY and CDR2 SMNVEV (reference sequence). The CDR3 nucleotides are TGTGCCAGCAGTTCCGGGATGGACAGGGCAAACATTCAGTACTTC. As protein: CASSSGMDRANIQYF.

This clonotype was counted a few times. The chain joins TRBV4-2 to TRBJ2-7; D is perhaps TRBD2 (6 bases). The CDR3 contains 13 residues. V shed 3 bases and J shed 5 bases, with 11 bases lying between them. Germline lookup yields CDR1 LGHNA and CDR2 YNFKEQ. Here the CDR3 DNA reads TGTGCCAGCAGCCAGTACTCTAGCGACGAGCAGTACTTC. Translating it yields CASSQYSSDEQYF.

The chain is built from TRBV20-1 and TRBJ1-1; possibly TRBD1 for D (5 bases). The V gene's germline CDR1 is DFQATT and CDR2 SNEGSKA (reference sequence). This CDR3 has 16 amino acids. The V and J ends lost 0 bases and 1 base respectively, with 15 bases between them. CDR3: CSARDFGGGGNTEAFF. In DNA, the CDR3 is TGCAGTGCTAGAGATTTCGGGGGGGGAGGGAACACTGAAGCTTTCTTT.

The genes are TRBV24-1 and TRBJ2-3; 13 bases line up with TRBD2. In germline, CDR1 is KGHDR, CDR2 SFDVKD. J lost 8 bases, V lost 4 bases, and 11 bases had no gene match. The CDR3 runs to 17 residues. The CDR3 spells CATSEPPGLAGCSTQYF. The CDR3 DNA sequence: TGTGCCACCAGTGAGCCACCGGGACTAGCGGGGTGCAGTACGCAGTATTTT.

In this sample, this clonotype turned up many times. The chain couples TRBV20-1 to TRBJ2-1, with TRBD2 identical over 11 bases. This CDR3 spans 15 amino acids. Germline V gene sequence: CDR1 DFQATT, CDR2 SNEGSKA (reference sequence). The V segment lost 5 bases and the J segment 0 bases; nucleotides outside the gene matches: 3. The CDR3 loop reads CSALAGGNSYNEQFF. The CDR3 DNA reads TGCAGTGCTTTAGCGGGAGGGAACTCCTACAATGAGCAGTTCTTC.

This clonotype was detected many times. The DNA of the CDR3 is TGTGCCAGCAGTCTCCCCGCTGACAGGGGGAGTAAGGACGAGCAGTACTTC. As protein: CASSLPADRGSKDEQYF. The gene calls are TRBV6-1 and TRBJ2-7, with 9 bases matching TRBD1. The length of the CDR3 is 17 residues. The V and J ends lost 5 bases and 5 bases, in that order; junction bases with no gene match: 16. CDR1 and CDR2 (germline): MNHNS, SASEGT.

This clonotype was counted at least ten times. The chain couples TRBV4-1 to TRBJ1-3; TRBD1 is a possible D gene (5 bases). The CDR3 covers 17 residues. Trimming shortened V by 4 bases and J by 4 bases, and 20 bases separated the two germline ends. Germline loops: CDR1 MGHRA, CDR2 YSYEKL. The CDR3 protein is CASSLGGASGGGNTIYF. Written as DNA, the CDR3 is TGCGCCAGCAGCCTAGGCGGGGCTTCAGGCGGGGGAAACACCATATATTTT.

At least ten counts were recorded for this clonotype. V usage is TRBV6-1 and J usage is TRBJ1-6; D uncertain. Germline CDR1 and CDR2: MNHNS and SASEGT. The CDR3 spans 14 residues. Trimming stripped 6 bases from V and 6 bases from J, with 12 bases between. The CDR3: CASRAGATNSPLHF. The CDR3 DNA sequence: TGTGCCAGCAGAGCAGGTGCTACTAATTCACCCCTCCACTTT.

The V and J genes are TRBV24-1 and TRBJ1-2, with a weak D call TRBD1 (6 bases). Germline V gene data show CDR1 as KGHDR and CDR2 as SFDVKD. The CDR3 length is 11 residues. V was pared by 10 bases and J by 1 base, with 6 bases between. For the CDR3, the DNA is TGTGCCACGGACAGTAACTATGGCTACACCTTC. This codes for CATDSNYGYTF.

This clonotype was seen at least ten times. This rearrangement joins TRBV4-1 to TRBJ1-5; D is unresolved. V lost 4 bases to trimming and J lost 3 bases, with 13 bases between them. The CDR3 extends over 15 amino acids. The germline gives CDR1 MGHRA, CDR2 YSYEKL. The CDR3: CASSPTWGTNQPQHF. The CDR3 DNA reads as TGCGCCAGCAGCCCGACCTGGGGAACCAATCAGCCCCAGCATTTT.